These 5 T cell receptor beta chains were all obtained from the same sample, sequenced in a study of identical twins. TCRdb reprocessed the 5' RACE reads with MiXCR, giving one entry per CDR3 protein. The data hold about 200,000 distinct CDR3 sequences, with about 15% observed a single time. These data were also reused for a study on T cells expressing NK-cell markers.

Sequenced sample: CD8+ T cells sorted from blood. These TCRs come from a young woman in good health.

This clonotype has a handful of counts. The chain recombines TRBV9 with TRBJ2-5, with D perhaps assigned TRBD1 or TRBD2 (6 bases each). This CDR3 region has 15 residues. The V end was cut by 4 bases, the J end by 2 bases, with 15 bases between. CDR1 and CDR2 from the germline V gene are SGDLS and YYNGEE. CDR3 amino acids: CASSPSGGGQETQYF. The CDR3 nucleotides are TGTGCCAGCAGCCCCTCTGGAGGGGGGCAAGAGACCCAGTACTTC.

This CDR3 reads CATSVGDNEQFF. CDR3 sequence (DNA): TGTGCCACCAGTGTTGGGGACAATGAGCAGTTCTTC. The chain has TRBV24-1 and TRBJ2-1; D is unclear. This CDR3 comprises 12 residues. Germline loops: CDR1 KGHDR, CDR2 SFDVKD. Trimming took off 5 bases at V and 5 bases at J, with 6 bases between the two ends.

V gene TRBV27 combines with J gene TRBJ2-7; TRBD1 agrees at 7 bases. Germline CDR1 and CDR2: MNHEY and SMNVEV (reference sequence). The CDR3 is made up of 13 amino acids. Trimming removed 6 bases from V and 5 bases from J; junction bases left unmatched: 7. In DNA, the CDR3 is TGTGCCAGCAGCCGGACAGGAACCGACGAGCAGTACTTC. This translates into CASSRTGTDEQYF.

The CDR3 DNA reads TGTGCCAGCGGACGTGAGTTGCTCGCCGGGGAGCTGTTTTTT. Protein: CASGRELLAGELFF. The chain combines TRBV5-5 with TRBJ2-2; D gene uncertain. V was shortened by 7 bases and J by 6 bases, with 16 bases between the two germline ends. This CDR3 region has 14 residues. Germline V CDR1 and CDR2: SGHKS, YYEKEE (reference sequence).

This clonotype was counted a few times. V is TRBV20-1 and J is TRBJ2-7, with 11 bases fitting TRBD2. From germline, CDR1 is DFQATT and CDR2 SNEGSKA (reference sequence). V shed 6 bases, J shed 5 bases, and the junction held 15 bases outside the gene matches. This CDR3 contains 16 residues. The CDR3 region is CSALPILAGDSDEQYF. The CDR3 nucleotides read TGCAGTGCCCTGCCCATACTAGCGGGAGATTCGGACGAGCAGTACTTC.